This T cell receptor (beta chain) was identified in a study of control samples from healthy donors and cancer patients. Sequencing used immunoSEQ multiplex PCR; TCRdb keeps in-frame clones, though not all of them. The sample lists tens of thousands of clones; 92% were seen once. The CDR3 runs to 13 residues. The ends were cut back, 6 bases at V and 5 bases at J, with 13 bases in the middle. The chain uses TRBV12-3 or TRBV12-4 and TRBJ2-5; D perhaps matches TRBD1 (7 bases). This TCR was sampled from a man aged 35 to 55 with colorectal cancer. What was sequenced was PBMCs. CDR3 coding DNA: TGTGCCAGCAGCTCACAGGGGAGGGAGACCCAGTACTTC. Protein sequence: CASSSQGRETQYF.